This record looks at one T cell receptor (beta chain) sequence and its context. Its target antigen remains unknown. No qualities accompany the bases; no much larger clone lies one base away. TCRbeta CDR3 regions were amplified from genomic DNA using the immunoSEQ Assay, a bias-controlled multiplex PCR. The authors' analysis ran thus. Nucleated cell counts per sample were estimated from amplification of reference gene primers within the assay. To quantify the absolute abundance of each unique TCRbeta CDR3 rearrangement, sequence reads were collapsed and filtered. Productive Simpson clonality was computed per sample as the square root of Simpson's diversity index over productive rearrangements. TCRdb took over this immuneACCESS table, retaining in-frame rearrangements with V and J assigned. Such tables are incomplete; in checked studies, under half of the missing clones stem from an unresolved V gene, and the remainder is unexplained. The V and J calls and clone size come from that table; D and trimming were worked out from the DNA. This sample comprises 35,000 to 45,000 clones, roughly 80% of them detected only once. Of the sample, over 12% falls within the top ten clones.

This sample is part of a study of blood T cell repertoires in COVID-19 (TCRdb year 2020). Concerning the study at large: The collaborator samples originated in the United States, Italy and Spain and spanned the acute and convalescent phases of COVID-19. The prospective study material was composed of cDNA or gDNA derived from T cells, B-cell-depleted T cells, or PBMCs. The dataset comprised deeply sampled blood TCRbeta repertoires from subjects exposed to, actively infected with, or recovered from COVID-19. The repertoires were made available in a free public database intended to serve as a resource for research on the immune response to SARS-CoV-2. Samples came from the ongoing ImmuneRACE study (first 160 participants) plus 1,254 subjects from 6 global collaborators. A de-identified subject ID, COVID-19 status, age in years and sex were almost always included in the sample metadata. Where available, HLA class I and class II types were obtained from metadata supplied by the sample provider rather than from assay-based typing. What the work shows at the level of the full study, not this receptor alone: Clinical and demographic metadata were provided uncurated, with the amount varying by source and participant.

In the germline V gene, CDR1 corresponds to SGHTA and CDR2 to FQGTGA. V is trimmed back by 6 bases and J by 7 bases, and the junction contains 12 bases that no gene match accounts for. The CDR3 sequence holds 15 residues, the cysteine and phenylalanine included. Solely the CDR3 DNA is kept, with 45 bases framed from the first base. Each collaborating institution followed its own protocols to collect whole blood in K2EDTA tubes. For TCRbeta analysis, collaborators shipped samples in one of three forms: frozen whole blood, isolated PBMCs, or DNA extracted from either of those sample types. This TCR was sampled from a human donor in a cohort sampled during active COVID-19. Sequences were obtained from peripheral blood. Recombination connected TRBV7-3 to TRBJ2-1; a stretch of 7 junction bases matches TRBD1. At the DNA level, the sequence is TGTGCCAGCAGTCGGACAGGTTCCTGGGGGAATGAGCAGTTCTTC. Protein translation: CASSRTGSWGNEQFF.